These 32 T cell receptor beta chains were all obtained from the same sample, sequenced in a study of blood T cell repertoires in COVID-19 (dated by TCRdb to 2019 to 2021). The library came from the immunoSEQ multiplex PCR assay. TCRdb limited this immuneACCESS table to in-frame rearrangements with V and J called. A share of clones is missing; checked studies link under half to unresolved V genes, and the rest is unexplained. The sample table holds about 480,000 clones, of which 70% to 90% were seen once. The ten largest clones capture roughly 2% of the sample. The sample taken for sequencing was PBMCs or T cells enriched from blood (not recorded which). These receptors were collected from a woman aged 18-29 years with acute COVID-19.

This chain joins TRBV28 and TRBJ2-5, with 7 nucleotides matching TRBD1. The CDR3 consists of 14 residues. The V gene end was trimmed by 6 bases and the J gene end by 1 base; junction bases not matched to a gene: 5. Germline V CDR1 and CDR2: MDHEN, SYDVKM. CDR3 DNA sequence: TGTGCCAGCAGCGTGGGACAGCTCCAAGAGACCCAGTACTTC. This sequence encodes CASSVGQLQETQYF. Full variable domain (outside the CDR3, taken from reference TRBV28 and TRBJ2-5): DVKVTQSSRYLVKRTGEKVFLECVQDMDHENMFWYRQDPGLGLRLIYFSYDVKMKEKGDIPEGYSVSREKKERFSLILESASTNQTSMYLCASSVGQLQETQYFGPGTRLLVL.

The rearrangement links TRBV18 to TRBJ1-1, with no clear D. The germline V and J ends were trimmed by 4 bases and 5 bases, with 8 bases remaining between them. The length of the CDR3 is 12 residues. Germline V gives CDR1 KGHSH, CDR2 LQKENI. DNA for the CDR3: TGTGCCAGCTCACAAACCGGGACTGAAGCTTTCTTT. Its protein is CASSQTGTEAFF.

The chain combines TRBV27 with TRBJ1-6, with 8 bases matching TRBD1. V was clipped by 6 bases and J by 8 bases; unmatched bases: 9. Germline values: CDR1 MNHEY, CDR2 SMNVEV (reference sequence). The CDR3 is made up of 15 amino acids. This chain's CDR3 is CASSLHRQGHSPLHF. In nucleotides, the CDR3 is TGTGCCAGCAGCCTTCACCGACAGGGGCATTCACCCCTCCACTTT.

In this sample, this clone turned up a few times. The chain has TRBV27 and TRBJ1-1; 9 bases align to TRBD1. The length of the CDR3 is 12 residues. Looked up from germline, CDR1 is MNHEY and CDR2 is SMNVEV (reference sequence). V lost 3 bases to trimming and J lost 8 bases; unmatched junction nucleotides: 1. CDR3 in amino acids: CASSFGTGEAFF. The DNA of the CDR3 is TGTGCCAGCAGTTTCGGGACAGGGGAAGCTTTCTTT.

The V and J genes are TRBV11-2 and TRBJ2-1; D unresolved. Trimming cost V 2 bases and J 6 bases, with 5 bases left between them. This CDR3 region has 12 residues. Germline V lookup: CDR1 SGHAT, CDR2 FQNNGV. The CDR3 loop is CASSLFINEQFF. The DNA of the CDR3 is TGTGCCAGCAGCTTATTTATCAATGAGCAGTTCTTC.

The V and J genes are TRBV9 and TRBJ1-1; 11 bases match TRBD1. The CDR3 length is 15 residues. Germline values: CDR1 SGDLS, CDR2 YYNGEE. Trimming removed 4 bases from V and 4 bases from J; junction bases left unmatched: 6. This CDR3 is CASSYTGTGGTEAFF. CDR3 in DNA: TGTGCCAGCAGCTACACCGGGACAGGGGGCACTGAAGCTTTCTTT.

This chain links TRBV24-1 with TRBJ2-7, with 11 nucleotides matching TRBD2. Germline trimming cut 4 bases from V and 4 bases from J; bases unmatched to any gene: 5. The CDR3 totals 15 residues. Per the germline V gene, CDR1 is KGHDR and CDR2 is SFDVKD. CDR3 DNA sequence: TGTGCCACCAGTGAAACTAGCGGGAGCGTTTACGAGCAGTACTTC. Translation gives CATSETSGSVYEQYF.

The chain carries TRBV6-5 and TRBJ1-4, with 7 bases that match TRBD1. V shed 5 bases, J shed 7 bases, and the junction held 7 bases outside the gene matches. CDR1 MNHEY and CDR2 SVGAGI come from the germline V gene. The CDR3 sequence is 14 residues long. The CDR3, as DNA: TGTGCCAGCAGTCAGGGGGAGGAAACTGAAAAACTGTTTTTT. Protein product: CASSQGEETEKLFF.

This clone showed up just a few times. V is TRBV6-6 and J is TRBJ1-5; tentative D call: TRBD1 (6 bases). Germline V CDR1 and CDR2: MNHNY, SVGAGI (reference sequence). The ends were cut back, 6 bases at V and 3 bases at J, with 12 bases in the middle. This CDR3 has 14 residues. CDR3 bases: TGTGCCAGCAGACCAACAGGGTTCAATCAGCCCCAGCATTTT. It yields the protein CASRPTGFNQPQHF.

The chain links TRBV5-1 to TRBJ1-2, with D maybe TRBD1 (5 bases). The CDR3 contains 12 residues. V lost 5 bases and J 3 bases, leaving 8 bases between the germline ends. Per germline, CDR1 SGHRS and CDR2 YFSETQ. The CDR3 nucleotides are TGCGCCAGCAGACAGGCGGACTATGGCTACACCTTC. Its protein is CASRQADYGYTF.

The V and J genes are TRBV2 and TRBJ1-2, with TRBD1 matching over 9 bases. Unmatched junction bases numbered 12, after V lost 8 bases and J lost 8 bases. CDR1 and CDR2 (germline): SNHLY, FYNNEI. This CDR3 spans 14 amino acids. This CDR3 reads CASQIMTGGVGYTF. DNA of the CDR3: TGTGCCAGCCAAATAATGACAGGGGGAGTAGGCTACACCTTC.

This sequence joins TRBV7-2 and TRBJ1-4; the match to TRBD1 covers 9 bases. The trim removed 5 bases at V and 8 bases at J, leaving 21 bases unmatched. This CDR3 has 19 residues. The germline CDR1 and CDR2 sequences are SGHTA and FQGNSA. This chain's CDR3 is CASSTRFIDRQGVWEKLFF. DNA for the CDR3: TGTGCCAGCAGCACCCGTTTTATTGACCGACAGGGGGTGTGGGAAAAACTGTTTTTT. Looking up the rest from reference TRBV7-2 and TRBJ1-4 gives the full variable domain: GAGVSQSPSNKVTEKGKDVELRCDPISGHTALYWYRQSLGQGLEFLIYFQGNSAPDKSGLPSDRFSAERTGGSVSTLTIQRTQQEDSAVYLCASSTRFIDRQGVWEKLFFGSGTQLSVL.

CDR3 coding DNA: TGTGCCAGTACCGCCGGGAGTCAGCAGTTCTTC. This gives the protein CASTAGSQQFF. The V call is TRBV19, the J call TRBJ2-1; a weak D match, TRBD2 (6 bases). From germline, CDR1 is LNHDA and CDR2 SQIVND (reference sequence). V lost 7 bases and J 11 bases, leaving 12 bases between the germline ends. CDR3 length: 11 residues.

The gene calls are TRBV24-1 and TRBJ2-2; D gene uncertain. V lost 5 bases and J 5 bases, leaving 8 bases between the germline ends. This CDR3 has 13 amino acids. Germline V gives CDR1 KGHDR, CDR2 SFDVKD. DNA of the CDR3: TGTGCCACCAGTGTCGCCGGGACCGGGGAGCTGTTTTTT. Amino acids: CATSVAGTGELFF.

The chain recombines TRBV6-4 with TRBJ1-1, with D perhaps TRBD1 (5 bases). Germline V gene sequence: CDR1 MRHNA, CDR2 SNTAGT. V was shortened by 2 bases and J by 11 bases, with 27 bases between the two germline ends. The CDR3 consists of 17 residues. Written as DNA, the CDR3 is TGTGCCAGCAGTGACAAGCCGATTTTGGGCTCATCCAAGGGGGCTTTCTTT. Protein sequence: CASSDKPILGSSKGAFF.

The genes are TRBV12-3 or TRBV12-4 and TRBJ2-2; D is unresolved. V shed 8 bases and J shed 6 bases, with 4 bases lying between them. This CDR3 has 10 residues. CDR3 protein: CASYAGELFF. CDR3 coding DNA: TGTGCCAGCTATGCCGGGGAGCTGTTTTTT.

The chain is built from TRBV11-3 and TRBJ2-1; TRBD2 is a possible D gene (7 bases). CDR1 SGHNT and CDR2 YENEEA come from the germline V gene. The CDR3 has 18 residues. The V gene lost 2 bases and the J gene lost 2 bases, with 19 bases spanning the gap. The CDR3: CASSLYSPGGRTYNEQFF. The CDR3 DNA reads as TGTGCCAGCAGCTTATACAGCCCCGGGGGGCGAACCTACAATGAGCAGTTCTTC.

Comments on this clone: The same CDR3 also results from other DNA sequences found in this sample. The chain employs TRBV4-1 and TRBJ2-3; D is perhaps TRBD2 (6 bases). The V end was cut by 0 bases, the J end by 1 base, with 8 bases between. The CDR3 spans 15 residues. Germline V gene data show CDR1 as MGHRA and CDR2 as YSYEKL. CDR3 amino acids: CASSQDPGGTDTQYF. The CDR3 DNA reads TGCGCCAGCAGCCAAGACCCGGGGGGCACAGATACGCAGTATTTT.

V is TRBV4-3 and J is TRBJ2-3; D possibly corresponds to TRBD2 (6 bases). V was pared by 1 base and J by 7 bases, with 15 bases between. Germline CDR1 reads LGHNA; CDR2 reads YSLEER. The CDR3 extends over 15 amino acids. The CDR3 sequence: CASSQGGTPRNTQYF. The CDR3 region has the DNA TGCGCCAGCAGCCAAGGAGGGACTCCTCGGAATACGCAGTATTTT.

The sample holds one count of this clone. This chain links TRBV27 with TRBJ1-4; weak D call: TRBD1 (5 bases). The CDR3 covers 12 residues. The V and J ends lost 6 bases and 10 bases respectively, with 12 bases between them. CDR1 and CDR2 (germline): MNHEY, SMNVEV (reference sequence). The CDR3 DNA follows: TGTGCCAGCAGCCCAGGGCGAGGAAAACTGTTTTTT. Its translation: CASSPGRGKLFF.

The CDR3 sequence: CASSLGVERNQPQHF. As DNA, the CDR3 is TGTGCCAGCAGCCTGGGCGTGGAACGCAATCAGCCCCAGCATTTT. This chain links TRBV7-9 with TRBJ1-5; no definite D call. This CDR3 is built from 15 residues. The V end was cut by 5 bases, the J end by 2 bases, with 13 bases between. Looked up from germline, CDR1 is SEHNR and CDR2 is FQNEAQ (reference sequence).

This chain joins TRBV5-6 and TRBJ2-7; 8 bases map to TRBD1. Germline CDR1 reads SGHDT; CDR2 reads YYEEEE. V shed 2 bases, J shed 6 bases, and the junction held 7 bases outside the gene matches. The CDR3 sequence is 14 residues long. As DNA, the CDR3 is TGTGCCAGCAGCTTCTTCCAGGGGGCCGGCGAGCAGTACTTC. This gives the protein CASSFFQGAGEQYF.

The gene calls are TRBV7-2 and TRBJ2-7, with 11 positions matching TRBD1. The CDR3 runs 15 residues. The V segment lost 2 bases and the J segment 3 bases; nucleotides outside the gene matches: 3. Germline V gene sequence: CDR1 SGHTA, CDR2 FQGNSA. CDR3 protein: CASSLWTGGLYEQYF. The DNA of the CDR3 is TGTGCCAGCAGCTTATGGACAGGGGGCCTCTACGAGCAGTACTTC.

This clone was seen only once. The chain couples TRBV6-5 to TRBJ1-5; D may be TRBD1 (5 bases). CDR1 is MNHEY, CDR2 SVGAGI, per germline. The ends were cut back, 6 bases at V and 2 bases at J, with 14 bases in the middle. The CDR3 extends over 15 amino acids. The CDR3 nucleotides read TGTGCCAGCAGCCAGACGGGGGGTGGCAATCAGCCCCAGCATTTT. Protein: CASSQTGGGNQPQHF.

V gene TRBV7-9 combines with J gene TRBJ2-7; D might be TRBD2 (5 bases). Germline V gene sequence: CDR1 SEHNR, CDR2 FQNEAQ (reference sequence). Between the trimmed V and J ends, which lost 8 bases and 3 bases, there was a span of 11 bases. The CDR3 has 12 amino acids. The CDR3 sequence: CASRDPYYEQYF. The CDR3 region has the DNA TGTGCCAGCCGGGATCCCTACTACGAGCAGTACTTC. Combining the CDR3 with reference TRBV7-9 and TRBJ2-7 gives the whole variable domain DTGVSQNPRHKITKRGQNVTFRCDPISEHNRLYWYRQTLGQGPEFLTYFQNEAQLEKSRLLSDRFSAERPKGSFSTLEIQRTEQGDSAMYLCASRDPYYEQYFGPGTRLTVT.

The genes are TRBV28 and TRBJ2-5; D is uncertain. The V gene lost 7 bases and the J gene lost 4 bases, with 13 bases spanning the gap. The CDR3 spans 13 residues. CDR1 and CDR2 from the germline V gene are MDHEN and SYDVKM. CDR3 amino acids: CASKLGVRETQYF. CDR3 bases: TGTGCCAGCAAGCTAGGAGTGCGAGAGACCCAGTACTTC.

The rearrangement links TRBV19 to TRBJ2-1; 7 bases align to TRBD2. This CDR3 spans 15 amino acids. V lost 7 bases, J lost 4 bases, and 10 bases stayed unmatched. CDR1 is LNHDA and CDR2 is SQIVND in the germline V gene (reference sequence). The CDR3 DNA sequence: TGTGCCAGTAATCGTCCGGGAGGACGTTACAATGAGCAGTTCTTC. Translation gives CASNRPGGRYNEQFF. The full variable domain, with the rest looked up from reference TRBV19 and TRBJ2-1, is DGGITQSPKYLFRKEGQNVTLSCEQNLNHDAMYWYRQDPGQGLRLIYYSQIVNDFQKGDIAEGYSVSREKKESFPLTVTSAQKNPTAFYLCASNRPGGRYNEQFFGPGTRLTVL.

The rearrangement uses TRBV7-9 and TRBJ2-3; TRBD1 matches at 9 bases. Germline loops: CDR1 SEHNR, CDR2 FQNEAQ (reference sequence). The CDR3 loop spans 16 amino acids. V gave up 4 bases and J gave up 6 bases; unmatched junction bases: 11. The CDR3 region is CASSSQGDRAADTQYF. As DNA, the CDR3 is TGTGCCAGCAGCTCCCAGGGGGACAGGGCGGCGGATACGCAGTATTTT.

This clone has more than one count but fewer than ten. CDR3 protein: CASSLAGTGTNEKLFF. The CDR3 DNA sequence: TGTGCCAGCAGTTTGGCCGGGACAGGGACGAATGAAAAACTGTTTTTT. The chain joins TRBV28 to TRBJ1-4; 9 bases map to TRBD1. The germline V gene encodes CDR1 MDHEN and CDR2 SYDVKM. V dropped 3 bases and J dropped 5; count of bases not matched to a gene: 7. The CDR3 covers 16 residues.

The V and J genes are TRBV28 and TRBJ2-1, with 7 bases identical to TRBD1. The CDR3 is made up of 14 amino acids. Germline V gene lookup returns CDR1 MDHEN and CDR2 SYDVKM. Germline trimming cut 2 bases from V and 7 bases from J; bases unmatched to any gene: 5. CDR3 amino acids: CASSLQQGRNEQFF. CDR3 coding DNA: TGTGCCAGCAGTTTACAACAGGGGAGAAATGAGCAGTTCTTC.

CDR3 nucleotides: TGTGCCACCAACCCTGGTACAGGGCGCACAGATACGCAGTATTTT. Its translation: CATNPGTGRTDTQYF. The chain has TRBV2 and TRBJ2-3, with D perhaps TRBD1 (6 bases). V lost 10 bases and J 1 base, leaving 18 bases between the germline ends. This CDR3 has 15 amino acids. The germline CDR1 and CDR2 sequences are SNHLY and FYNNEI.

The chain employs TRBV10-1 and TRBJ1-1; perhaps TRBD1 as D (5 bases). The CDR3 is 15 residues long. Trimming shortened V by 2 bases and J by 1 base, and 11 bases separated the two germline ends. Germline lookup yields CDR1 WNHNN and CDR2 SYGVQD (reference sequence). CDR3 bases: TGCGCCAGCAGTGAGAGGGTGGGGCAGAACACTGAAGCTTTCTTT. Encoded protein: CASSERVGQNTEAFF.